A selection of T cell receptor beta chains follows, all from one sample in a study of cytomegalovirus exposure and HLA in healthy donors. Clones were read by immunoSEQ multiplex PCR, and TCRdb kept only the in-frame ones, dropping some. This table holds more than 90,000 clones, approximately 75% found once. The sample comprised PBMCs. Every receptor here comes from a man aged 50 or older in good health and CMV-seropositive. CDR3s leave out the opening cysteine and the closing phenylalanine or tryptophan.

j_call v_call cdr3_aa
TRBJ1-1 TRBV28 ASRDSVSNTEAF
TRBJ2-2 TRBV10-3 ATSPVPPGDLGELF
TRBJ1-1 TRBV13 ASSLRSATEAF
TRBJ2-5 TRBV10-3 AISEETGTQY
TRBJ2-5 TRBV25-1 ASSLRDRGKETQY
TRBJ1-6 TRBV6-6 ASNRDRATPLH
TRBJ2-7 TRBV6-5 ASSGDRGTAYEQY
TRBJ1-4 TRBV19 ASSMEGSRLF
TRBJ1-1 TRBV29-1 SDLRDRVEAF
TRBJ1-3 TRBV13 ASSLAVRSGNSGNTIY
TRBJ2-1 TRBV6-5 ASRSGTEASEQF
TRBJ2-1 TRBV6-5 ASRRRDVWNEQF
TRBJ1-3 TRBV5-1 ASSLGGSGNTIY
TRBJ1-1 TRBV7-2 ASSPASHRGTEAF
TRBJ1-2 TRBV28 ASSLYRAPVYGYT
TRBJ2-3 TRBV7-7 ASSLRRRDTQY
TRBJ1-6 TRBV27 ASSLYSDYNSPLH
TRBJ1-5 TRBV4-1 ASSQWTGDGQPQH
TRBJ2-1 TRBV5-1 ASSLDRGLHNEQF
TRBJ1-5 TRBV28 ASRQGDTGNQPQH
TRBJ2-1 TRBV6-1 ASRGLAGYNEQF
TRBJ2-3 TRBV7-2 ASSSTGGANTQY
TRBJ1-2 TRBV4-2 ASSHLTGVPYGYT
TRBJ1-6 TRBV2 ASSESNSPLH
TRBJ1-2 TRBV28 ASSTGQGARGYT
TRBJ2-7 TRBV30 AWSPRDSPY
TRBJ1-6 TRBV11-3 AKHRQPNSPLH
TRBJ1-1 TRBV2 ASVRQNMNTEAF
TRBJ1-2 TRBV6-1 ASSGDRDFFYGYT
TRBJ1-1 TRBV29-1 SVEVVQGVSFTEAF
TRBJ2-3 TRBV10-1 ASSSGTNGVQADTQY
TRBJ1-4 TRBV5-1 ASSLGATNEKLF
TRBJ1-1 TRBV7-9 ASSLAERTEAF
TRBJ1-4 TRBV5-4 ASSPTGGNEKLF
TRBJ1-5 TRBV7-2 ASAKDMTSNQPQH
TRBJ2-7 TRBV5-1 ASSLEGQGAEEQY
TRBJ1-2 TRBV9 ASSPSTGSTNYGYT
TRBJ1-6 TRBV10-2 ASSLVLGLNSPLH
TRBJ1-6 TRBV6-1 ASLPGQNSPLH
TRBJ1-1 TRBV9 ASSPGRGRFEAF
TRBJ2-2 TRBV19 ASAPDGGSGTGELF
TRBJ2-7 TRBV7-3 ASSPGQGGSYEQY
TRBJ2-2 TRBV9 ASSVGVMGRGTTGELF
TRBJ2-3 TRBV6-5 ASSSGGPTDTQY
TRBJ2-1 TRBV25-1 ASTPDRGNNEQF
TRBJ2-2 TRBV2 ASRWDRIDTGELF
NA TRBV7-2 ASSHRQGLNYEQY
TRBJ1-5 TRBV19 ASSKATDRGNQPQH
TRBJ2-2 TRBV2 ASSPSLVSGELF
TRBJ1-2 TRBV10-3 AISESGGGDGGYT
NA TRBV2 ASSGQEVSYEQY
TRBJ1-1 TRBV5-4 ASSGALNTEAF
TRBJ1-2 TRBV12-5 ASAPGDYGYT
TRBJ2-7 TRBV5-1 ASSLWGQGSISYEQY